This T cell receptor beta chain was retrieved from a study of CD8 T cells in Susac syndrome (dated by TCRdb to between 2018 and 2020). Broadly, across the study: Whether CD8+ T cell activation and differentiation in Susac syndrome was antigen driven was tested using repertoire sequencing. The study compared CD8+ T cell repertoire clonality among about a dozen healthy donors, 14 Susac syndrome patients and fewer than 19 multiple sclerosis patients. Study-wide findings and limitations: The number of individuals in the TCR sequencing and HLA analysis was acknowledged as relatively small.

High-throughput TCR beta sequencing profiled peripheral blood CD8+ and CD4+ T cells from healthy donors, Susac syndrome patients and multiple sclerosis patients. Treatment-naive patients with stable or active relapsing-remitting disease fulfilling revised McDonald criteria were used as multiple sclerosis controls. Bulk CD8+ and CD4+ T cells were purified by magnetic negative isolation, whereas CD8+ TEMRA cells were enriched by FACS. Blood was collected in EDTA tubes and processed within 24 hours, with PBMCs isolated through density gradient centrifugation. PBMCs intended for TCR sequencing were cryopreserved in liquid nitrogen and were subsequently thawed in a 37 degrees C water bath. A purity of at least 90% was achieved for sorted or isolated CD4+, CD8+ and CD8+ TEMRA cells. V was cut back by 5 bases and J by 6 bases, leaving a gap of 14 bases between them. CDR1 and CDR2 are read off the germline V gene as MDHEN and SYDVKM. Counted from cysteine to phenylalanine, this CDR3 has 15 amino acids. The entry retains the CDR3 DNA only, 45 bases that are in frame from base 1.

RNA was extracted using the RNeasy kit, and roughly 0.5 to 1 microgram was reverse transcribed with random hexamers. TCR beta CDR3 regions were amplified with the immunoSEQ multiplex PCR assay covering 54 Vbeta and 13 Jbeta segments. To correct PCR amplification bias, a synthetic template baseline was used for both primer optimization and computational correction. As for the authors' bioinformatics: Reads were assigned to V, D and J genes according to IMGT and analyzed in immunoSEQ Analyzer, with only productive sequences retained. To calculate clonality, Shannon entropy was normalized by log2 of the number of productive unique sequences and then subtracted from one. For each patient and control, public and private clones were evaluated within the 100 most prevalent clones. Clones were defined as Susac-specific when absent from the healthy and MS cohorts, from 1,000 to 1,100 published viral clones and from other ImmuneACCESS disease sequences. TCRdb reworked the public reads: Q25 trimming with fastp, MiXCR clone assembly, productive beta chains retained. CDR3 protein sequences are deduplicated, and each keeps its most common genes and DNA. It is TCRdb's table, rather than the study itself, that gives the V and J calls and clone size. For this sample the table gives about 200,000 distinct CDR3 sequences, of which 80% to 95% were detected only once. The top ten constitute 0.1% to 0.15% of the sample.

Worth noting for this clonotype: No antigen is known for it. No base-level quality is on record; no much larger clone is a single base apart.

The chain employs TRBV28 and TRBJ1-6; the D gene is perhaps TRBD1, from 6 matching bases. Sample: CD8+ T cells from PBMCs. The receptor comes from a human donor with multiple sclerosis. The CDR3 protein: CASSNDRLPNSPLHF. The sequenced DNA is TGTGCCAGCAGTAACGACAGGTTACCTAATTCACCCCTCCACTTT. Full variable domain (CDR3 extended with the reference TRBV28 and TRBJ1-6 proteins): DVKVTQSSRYLVKRTGEKVFLECVQDMDHENMFWYRQDPGLGLRLIYFSYDVKMKEKGDIPEGYSVSREKKERFSLILESASTNQTSMYLCASSNDRLPNSPLHFGNGTRLTVT.